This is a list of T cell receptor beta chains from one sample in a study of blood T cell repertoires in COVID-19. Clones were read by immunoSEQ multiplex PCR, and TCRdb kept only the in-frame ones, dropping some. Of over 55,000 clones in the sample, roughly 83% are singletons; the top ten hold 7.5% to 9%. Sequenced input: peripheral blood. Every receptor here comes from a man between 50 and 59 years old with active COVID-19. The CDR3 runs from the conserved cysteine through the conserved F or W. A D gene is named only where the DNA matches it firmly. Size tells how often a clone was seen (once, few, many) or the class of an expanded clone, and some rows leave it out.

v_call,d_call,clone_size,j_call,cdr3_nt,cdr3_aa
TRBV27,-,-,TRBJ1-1,TGTGCCAGCAGTTTATCGGTTGAGGGGAACACTGAAGCTTTCTTT,CASSLSVEGNTEAFF
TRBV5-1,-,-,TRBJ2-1,TGCGCCAGCAGCCCTCAGCGAATTGAGCAGTTCTTC,CASSPQRIEQFF
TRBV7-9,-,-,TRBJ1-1,TGTGCCAGCAGCTTTCGGGTATATGGGAACACTGAAGCTTTCTTT,CASSFRVYGNTEAFF
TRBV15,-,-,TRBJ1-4,TGTGCCACCAGCAGCGGGAGATGGATGTTTTTT,CATSSGRWMFF
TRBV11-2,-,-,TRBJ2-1,TGTGCCAGCAGTCCCGGGCGGGGTGAGCAGTTCTTC,CASSPGRGEQFF
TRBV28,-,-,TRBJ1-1,TGTGCCAGCACCCAGCCGACAGGAACTGAAGCTTTCTTT,CASTQPTGTEAFF
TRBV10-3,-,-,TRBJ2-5,TGTGCCATCAGTGAGGTAGAGGAAGAGACCCAGTACTTC,CAISEVEEETQYF
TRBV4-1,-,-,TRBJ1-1,TGCGCCAGCAGCCAAGCTCAAACCAGGATTTCCACTGAAGCTTTCTTT,CASSQAQTRISTEAFF
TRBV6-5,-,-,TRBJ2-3,TGTGCCACCCATAGGGGAGATACGCAGTATTTT,CATHRGDTQYF
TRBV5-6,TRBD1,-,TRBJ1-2,TGTGCCAGCAGCCCGGACAGGTCGAACTATGGCTACACCTTC,CASSPDRSNYGYTF
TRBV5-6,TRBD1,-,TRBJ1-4,TGTGCCAGCAGCCCTGCGACAGGGATCAGAGAAAAACTGTTTTTT,CASSPATGIREKLFF
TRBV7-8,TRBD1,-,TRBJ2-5,TGTGCCAGCAGCTTGGGACAGGACCAAGAGACCCAGTACTTC,CASSLGQDQETQYF
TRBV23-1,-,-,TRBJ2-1,TGCGCCAGCAGTCATCCCCCAGGGGTGGGTTTTGATGAGCAGTTCTTC,CASSHPPGVGFDEQFF
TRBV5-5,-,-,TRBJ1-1,TGTGCCAGCAGCTTGGCCCTCTCACCTGAGGCTTTCTTT,CASSLALSPEAFF
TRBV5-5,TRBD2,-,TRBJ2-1,TGTGCCAGCAGCCTGGGACTAGCGGGGGCCTACAATGAGCAGTTCTTC,CASSLGLAGAYNEQFF
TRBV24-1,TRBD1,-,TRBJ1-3,TGTGCCACCAGTGATCACCGGGACAGGTACAATTTCTCTGGAAACACCATATATTTT,CATSDHRDRYNFSGNTIYF
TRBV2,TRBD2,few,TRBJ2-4,TGTGCCAGCAGCAAACGGGCCGCCGGGGGGGCCAAAAACATTCAGTACTTC,CASSKRAAGGAKNIQYF
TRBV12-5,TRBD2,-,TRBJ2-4,TGTGCTAGCTGGGCGGGGGGCGGTTTAGCCAAAAACATTCAGTACTTC,CASWAGGGLAKNIQYF
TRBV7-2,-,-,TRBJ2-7,TGTGCCAGCAGGACTAACTCCGGGGGATCGTCCGAGCAGTACTTC,CASRTNSGGSSEQYF
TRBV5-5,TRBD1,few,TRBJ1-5,TGTGCCAGCAGCCCAACAGGGGCGGGCAATCAGCCCCAGCATTTT,CASSPTGAGNQPQHF
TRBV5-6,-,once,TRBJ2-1,TGTGCCAGCAGCCAGGGCCGCTCCTACAATGAGCAGTTCTTC,CASSQGRSYNEQFF
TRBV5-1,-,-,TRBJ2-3,TGCGCCAGCAGCTTTCTAACCTCGACATCGGATACGCAGTATTTT,CASSFLTSTSDTQYF
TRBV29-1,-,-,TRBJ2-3,TGCAGCGTTGACCCGCTTGAGGGAAGGAATGCAGATACGCAGTATTTT,CSVDPLEGRNADTQYF
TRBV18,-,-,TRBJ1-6,TGTGCCAGCTCCCAGTCCGGAACAGGGAGTTCACCCCTCCACTTT,CASSQSGTGSSPLHF